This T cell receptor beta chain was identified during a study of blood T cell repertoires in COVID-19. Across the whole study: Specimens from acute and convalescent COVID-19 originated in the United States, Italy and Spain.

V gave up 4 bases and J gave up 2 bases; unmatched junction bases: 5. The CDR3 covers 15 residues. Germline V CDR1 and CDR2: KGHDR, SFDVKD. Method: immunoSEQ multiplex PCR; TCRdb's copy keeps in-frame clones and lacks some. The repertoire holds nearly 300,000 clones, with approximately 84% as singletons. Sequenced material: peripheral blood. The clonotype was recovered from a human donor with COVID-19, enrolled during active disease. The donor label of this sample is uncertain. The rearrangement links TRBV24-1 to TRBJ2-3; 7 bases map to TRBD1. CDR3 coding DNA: TGTGCCACCAGTGACCCGGGACAGATCACAGATACGCAGTATTTT. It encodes CATSDPGQITDTQYF.